This entry features one T cell receptor (beta chain) sequence. There is no known antigen for this receptor. Nothing much larger sits one base from this clone, and base qualities are not available. These data originate in a study of regulatory dendritic cells for organ transplantation (dated 2017 in TCRdb). Regarding the study in general: Regulatory dendritic cells were generated from monocytes cultured with vitamin D3 on days 0 and 4 and IL-10 on day 4. On day 6, LPS was added to the DC cultures to test how the DCs responded to a strong maturation-inducing agent. Before and after allostimulation with regulatory or mature dendritic cells, TCRbeta repertoires were sequenced from sorted naive and memory CD4+ and CD8+ T cells. Broader findings and caveats from the paper: Repertoires were highly diverse in naive CD4+ and CD8+ T cells, less diverse in memory cells, and most oligoclonal in memory CD8+ cells. The authors pointed out considerable heterogeneity between individuals in the alloreactive memory CD8+ T cell pool, and only a couple of subjects were sequenced. In both subjects, allostimulation led to expansion of memory CD8+ clones, although regulatory dendritic cells appeared to cause more limited expansion than mature dendritic cells did. Among the resting subsets, memory CD8+ T cells contained the most alloreactive TCR clonotypes.

Sorted T cell subsets were CFSE-labeled and co-cultured for around 5 days with allogeneic regulatory or mature dendritic cells at a 1:10 DC:T ratio. Naive T cells were sorted as CD45RA+ and memory T cells as CD45RO+ CD4+ or CD8+ cells by FACS. T cells for TCR sequencing came from two healthy control subjects. The Qiagen DNeasy Blood & Tissue Kit was used for extraction of genomic DNA. The junction shows trimming of 2 bases on V and 3 bases on J, plus 7 bases between the germline ends. Looking up the germline V gene yields CDR1 ENHRY and CDR2 SYGVKD. Spanning cysteine to phenylalanine, the CDR3 consists of 13 amino acids. The only DNA kept is the CDR3, 39 bases in frame from the first base. A multiplexed two-step PCR with Vbeta-specific forward primers and Jbeta-specific reverse primers was used to amplify the TCRbeta CDR3 regions. Through the immunoSEQ service, TCRbeta libraries were sequenced on an Illumina instrument. In the source study's methods: IMGT annotation was used to assign V, D and J genes, and synthetic CDR3 analogues were used to correct the counts for multiplex PCR bias. The immunoSEQ Analyzer calculated repertoire clonality as one minus the normalized Shannon entropy. Fisher's exact test with Benjamini-Hochberg false discovery rate control was used to define clonal expansion, with two-tailed P<0.01. TCRdb's version of the immuneACCESS table is confined to in-frame rearrangements and falls short of the full clone set. An unresolved V gene accounts for under half of the shortfall where checked; the remainder is of unknown origin. The DNA was the basis for D and trimming; V, J and clone size are from that table. This sample lists over 10,000 clones; around nine tenths were detected once. Around 0.22% of the sample is in the top ten clones.

The chain is made from TRBV10-3 and TRBJ2-5, with no confident D gene call. The sequenced sample consisted of naive CD8+ T cells from blood cultured with regulatory dendritic cells. The label giving this sample's cell subset or site can be read as: CD45RA+ naive T cells. This clonotype originated in a human donor in good health. The CDR3 is CAISEPDKETQYF. The DNA sequence is given as TGTGCCATCAGTGAGCCAGACAAAGAGACCCAGTACTTC.